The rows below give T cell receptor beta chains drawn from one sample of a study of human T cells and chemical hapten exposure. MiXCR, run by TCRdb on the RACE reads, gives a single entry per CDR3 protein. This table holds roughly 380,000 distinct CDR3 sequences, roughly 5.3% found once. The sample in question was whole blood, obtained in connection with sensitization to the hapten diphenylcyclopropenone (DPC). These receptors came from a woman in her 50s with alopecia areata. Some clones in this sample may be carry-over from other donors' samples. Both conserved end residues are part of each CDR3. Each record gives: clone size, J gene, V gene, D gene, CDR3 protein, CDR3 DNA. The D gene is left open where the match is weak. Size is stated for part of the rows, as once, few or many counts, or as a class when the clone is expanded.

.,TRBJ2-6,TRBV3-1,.,CASSQDLPGANVLTF,TGTGCCAGCAGCCAAGATCTCCCGGGGGCCAACGTCCTGACTTTC
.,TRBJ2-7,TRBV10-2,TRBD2,CASSDPNSGRWPYEQYF,TGCGCCAGCAGTGACCCTAATAGCGGGAGGTGGCCATACGAGCAGTACTTC
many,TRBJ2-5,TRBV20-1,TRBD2,CSASGGGETQYF,TGCAGTGCTAGTGGCGGGGGAGAGACCCAGTACTTC
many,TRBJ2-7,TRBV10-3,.,CAISEVGPYEQYF,TGTGCCATCAGTGAGGTAGGGCCCTACGAGCAGTACTTC
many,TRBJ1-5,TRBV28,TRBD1,CASSLAGQGRNQPQHF,TGTGCCAGCAGTTTAGCTGGACAGGGGCGTAATCAGCCCCAGCATTTT
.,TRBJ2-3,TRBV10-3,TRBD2,CAISESGLATDTQYF,TGTGCCATCAGTGAGTCGGGACTAGCGACAGATACGCAGTATTTT
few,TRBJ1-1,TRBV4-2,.,CASSQDPIAGEAFF,TGTGCCAGCAGCCAGGACCCTATTGCGGGTGAAGCTTTCTTT
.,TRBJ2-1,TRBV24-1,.,CATSGSRVGYNEQFF,TGTGCCACCAGTGGATCGAGGGTAGGTTACAATGAGCAGTTCTTC
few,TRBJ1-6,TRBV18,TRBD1,CASSSGTVSPLHF,TGTGCCAGCTCATCTGGGACAGTTTCACCCCTCCACTTT
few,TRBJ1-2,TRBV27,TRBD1,CASSLFQGVGRDGYTF,TGTGCCAGCAGTTTATTCCAGGGGGTGGGCAGAGATGGCTACACCTTC
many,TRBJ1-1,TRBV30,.,CAWSGVNTEAFF,TGTGCCTGGAGTGGCGTGAACACTGAAGCTTTCTTT
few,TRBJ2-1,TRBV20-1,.,CSARGPYSGEQFF,TGCAGTGCTAGAGGGCCCTACTCGGGTGAGCAGTTCTTC
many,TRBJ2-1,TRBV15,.,CATSRDLKAGYNEQFF,TGTGCCACCAGCAGAGACCTGAAGGCGGGTTACAATGAGCAGTTCTTC
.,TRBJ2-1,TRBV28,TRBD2,CASSSAAGGSYNEQFF,TGTGCCAGCAGTTCCGCAGCGGGAGGATCCTACAATGAGCAGTTCTTC
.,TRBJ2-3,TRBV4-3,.,CASSQDERVLTDTQYF,TGCGCCAGCAGCCAAGACGAGCGGGTCCTCACAGATACGCAGTATTTT
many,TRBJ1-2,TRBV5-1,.,CASSLGQAHYGYTF,TGCGCCAGCAGCTTGGGACAGGCCCACTATGGCTACACCTTC
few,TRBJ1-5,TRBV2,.,CASSGAGANQPQHF,TGTGCCAGCAGTGGGGCAGGGGCAAATCAGCCCCAGCATTTT
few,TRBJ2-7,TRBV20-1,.,CSAIGAGYEQYF,TGCAGTGCTATCGGGGCGGGCTACGAGCAGTACTTC
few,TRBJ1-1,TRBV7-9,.,CASRGWQESGTEAFF,TGTGCCAGCAGGGGTTGGCAGGAGTCGGGTACTGAAGCTTTCTTT
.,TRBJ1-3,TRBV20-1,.,CSARAIGIRGNTIYF,TGCAGTGCTAGAGCAATCGGAATCCGGGGAAACACCATATATTTT
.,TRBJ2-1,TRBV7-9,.,CASSSPDSDYEQFF,TGTGCCAGCAGCTCACCGGACAGCGACTATGAGCAGTTCTTC
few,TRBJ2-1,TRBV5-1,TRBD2,CASSLSRGSGRADEQFF,TGCGCCAGCAGCTTATCCCGTGGTAGCGGGAGGGCGGATGAGCAGTTCTTC
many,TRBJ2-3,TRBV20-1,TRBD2,CSGVLAGGTDTQYF,TGCAGTGGAGTTCTAGCGGGGGGCACAGATACGCAGTATTTT
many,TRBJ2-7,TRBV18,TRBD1,CASSPPTGVYEQYF,TGTGCCAGCTCACCACCGACAGGGGTTTACGAGCAGTACTTC
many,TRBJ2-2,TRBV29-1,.,CSVGLASGELFF,TGCAGCGTTGGGCTAGCCAGCGGGGAGCTGTTTTTT
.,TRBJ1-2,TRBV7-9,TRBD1,CASSSRDRGYGYTF,TGTGCCAGCAGCTCACGAGACAGGGGGTATGGCTACACCTTC
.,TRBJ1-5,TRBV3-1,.,CASSFRLAGTDTQHF,TGTGCCAGCAGTTTTCGACTAGCAGGCACAGATACGCAGCATTTT
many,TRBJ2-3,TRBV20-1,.,CSASRQAATDTQYF,TGCAGTGCTAGTCGTCAGGCGGCCACAGATACGCAGTATTTT